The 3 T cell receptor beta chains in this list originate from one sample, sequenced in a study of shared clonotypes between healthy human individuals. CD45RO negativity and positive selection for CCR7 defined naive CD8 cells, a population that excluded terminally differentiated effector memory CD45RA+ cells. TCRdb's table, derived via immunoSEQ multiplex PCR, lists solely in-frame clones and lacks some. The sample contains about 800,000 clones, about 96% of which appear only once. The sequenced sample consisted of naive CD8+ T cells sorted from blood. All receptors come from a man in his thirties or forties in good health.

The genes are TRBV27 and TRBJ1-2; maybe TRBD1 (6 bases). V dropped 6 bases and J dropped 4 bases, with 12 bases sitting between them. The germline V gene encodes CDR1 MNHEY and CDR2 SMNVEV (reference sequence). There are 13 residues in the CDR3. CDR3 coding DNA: TGTGCCAGCAGCGGACCGACAGGCTATGGCTACACCTTC. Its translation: CASSGPTGYGYTF.

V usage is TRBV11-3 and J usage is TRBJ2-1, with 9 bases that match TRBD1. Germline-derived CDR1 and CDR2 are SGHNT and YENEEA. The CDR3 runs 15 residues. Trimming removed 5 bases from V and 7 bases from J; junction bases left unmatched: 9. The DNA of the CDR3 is TGTGCCAGCAGCCTACAGGGGGCAATTCGAAATGAGCAGTTCTTC. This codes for CASSLQGAIRNEQFF.

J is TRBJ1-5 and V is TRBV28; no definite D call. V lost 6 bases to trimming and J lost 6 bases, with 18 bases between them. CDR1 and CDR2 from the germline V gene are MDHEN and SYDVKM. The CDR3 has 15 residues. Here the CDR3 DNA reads TGTGCCAGCAGACGCGGACCCTCCTTGGTTCAGCCCCAGCATTTT. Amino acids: CASRRGPSLVQPQHF.